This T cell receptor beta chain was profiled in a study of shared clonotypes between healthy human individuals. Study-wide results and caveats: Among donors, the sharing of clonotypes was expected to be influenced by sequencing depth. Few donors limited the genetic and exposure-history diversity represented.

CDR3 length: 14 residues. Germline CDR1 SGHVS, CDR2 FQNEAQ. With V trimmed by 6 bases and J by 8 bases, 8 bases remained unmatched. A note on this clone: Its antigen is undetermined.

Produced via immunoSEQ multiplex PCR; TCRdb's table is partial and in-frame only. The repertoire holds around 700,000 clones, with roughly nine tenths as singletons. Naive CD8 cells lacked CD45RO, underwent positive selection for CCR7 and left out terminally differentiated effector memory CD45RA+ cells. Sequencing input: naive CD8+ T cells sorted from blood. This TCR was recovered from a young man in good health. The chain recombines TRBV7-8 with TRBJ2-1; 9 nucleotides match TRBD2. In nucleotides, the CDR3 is TGTGCCAGCAGTGTAGCGGGAGTACTCGATGAGCAGTTCTTC. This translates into CASSVAGVLDEQFF. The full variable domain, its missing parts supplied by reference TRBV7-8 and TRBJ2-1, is GAGVSQSPRYKVAKRGQDVALRCDPISGHVSLFWYQQALGQGPEFLTYFQNEAQLDKSGLPSDRFFAERPEGSVSTLKIQRTQQEDSAVYLCASSVAGVLDEQFFGPGTRLTVL.